Listed here are 20 T cell receptor beta chains from one sample, sequenced in a study of cytomegalovirus exposure and HLA in healthy donors. The PCR had 60 Vbeta and 13 Jbeta primers. Here immunoSEQ multiplex PCR was the method, and the copy in TCRdb shows in-frame clones only, minus some. The table has about 190,000 clones, 70% to 80% seen once; the top ten hold over 2%. The material sequenced was PBMCs. The receptors here all came from a woman aged 30 to 39 in good health and CMV-seropositive.

This sequence joins TRBV25-1 and TRBJ2-2; no firm D call. The CDR3 contains 14 residues. V was cut by 4 bases and J by 0 bases, with 6 bases left in between. Germline V gives CDR1 MGHDK, CDR2 SYGVNS. The chain's CDR3 is CASSVTSNTGELFF. CDR3 sequence (DNA): TGTGCCAGCAGTGTAACTTCGAACACCGGGGAGCTGTTTTTT.

This clone was seen just once. This chain joins TRBV11-2 and TRBJ2-7; tentatively, D is TRBD1 (5 bases). Trimming removed 5 bases at V and 3 bases at J, with 14 bases between. Germline assignment: CDR1 SGHAT and CDR2 FQNNGV. The CDR3 consists of 14 residues. This CDR3 reads CASSPRVRVYEQYF. The CDR3 DNA is TGTGCCAGCAGCCCTAGAGTCAGGGTCTACGAGCAGTACTTC.

The chain employs TRBV28 and TRBJ1-2, with D hard to call. The CDR3 consists of 16 residues. V was clipped by 2 bases and J by 0 bases, with 13 bases between them. Germline values: CDR1 MDHEN, CDR2 SYDVKM. CDR3 loop: CASSLLPGDPNYGYTF. For the CDR3, the DNA is TGTGCCAGCAGTTTACTCCCCGGGGATCCTAACTATGGCTACACCTTC.

This clone appeared many times. The chain joins TRBV2 to TRBJ2-1; weak D call: TRBD2 (6 bases). Trimming left V 6 bases short and J 13 bases short, with 13 bases between. CDR3 length: 11 amino acids. Germline lookup yields CDR1 SNHLY and CDR2 FYNNEI. CDR3 loop: CASRLGTLQFF. The CDR3 DNA reads TGTGCCAGCAGACTCGGGACTCTTCAGTTCTTC.

The chain links TRBV19 to TRBJ1-2; no clear D. V lost 4 bases and J lost 4, with 22 bases in between. The CDR3 consists of 17 residues. Germline V lookup: CDR1 LNHDA, CDR2 SQIVND (reference sequence). The CDR3 loop is CASSNTMGRFGTYGYTF. For the CDR3, the DNA is TGTGCCAGTAGTAATACCATGGGCCGGTTTGGAACCTATGGCTACACCTTC.

This chain joins TRBV5-4 and TRBJ1-1, with D possibly being TRBD1 (5 bases). CDR3 length equals 14 residues. V was shortened by 3 bases and J by 1 base, with 10 bases between the two germline ends. The germline gives CDR1 SGHNT, CDR2 YYREEE (reference sequence). The CDR3 DNA reads TGTGCCAGCAGCTCCAAGGACAAGAACACTGAAGCTTTCTTT. Protein: CASSSKDKNTEAFF.

A few counts support this clone. This chain uses TRBV10-1 with TRBJ2-1, with 7 bases that match TRBD2. Germline V gene sequence: CDR1 WNHNN, CDR2 SYGVQD (reference sequence). V dropped 0 bases and J dropped 1; count of bases not matched to a gene: 6. The CDR3 runs 17 residues. The CDR3: CASSESGEGRSYNEQFF. The DNA of the CDR3 is TGCGCCAGCAGTGAGTCGGGGGAGGGCAGGTCCTACAATGAGCAGTTCTTC.

The genes are TRBV18 and TRBJ1-1; tentatively, D is TRBD1 (5 bases). Looked up from germline, CDR1 is KGHSH and CDR2 is LQKENI. V was pared by 3 bases and J by 1 base, with 15 bases between. CDR3 size: 16 residues. The CDR3 protein is CASSPAGMGSNTEAFF. DNA for the CDR3: TGTGCCAGCTCACCGGCAGGGATGGGGTCGAACACTGAAGCTTTCTTT.

This clone has just one count. V usage is TRBV7-3 and J usage is TRBJ1-2, with 8 positions matching TRBD1. V was clipped by 5 bases and J by 3 bases; unmatched bases: 8. Germline-derived CDR1 and CDR2 are SGHTA and FQGTGA. CDR3 size: 15 residues. The CDR3 reads CASSPTGTGHYGYTF. Here the CDR3 DNA reads TGTGCCAGCAGCCCCACCGGGACAGGACACTATGGCTACACCTTC.

The chain uses TRBV5-1 and TRBJ2-7; a weak D match, TRBD2 (5 bases). This CDR3 has 15 residues. CDR1 and CDR2 from the germline V gene are SGHRS and YFSETQ. The ends were cut back, 0 bases at V and 3 bases at J, with 13 bases in the middle. Here the CDR3 DNA reads TGCGCCAGCAGCTTGGGAGGGCAGAGTTTCTACGAGCAGTACTTC. It is translated as CASSLGGQSFYEQYF.

This clone has just a few counts. The chain employs TRBV5-1 and TRBJ1-2; D might be TRBD1 (5 bases). Germline CDR1 reads SGHRS; CDR2 reads YFSETQ. V was cut by 0 bases and J by 0 bases, with 6 bases left in between. The length of the CDR3 is 14 residues. The CDR3 loop is CASSLGGANYGYTF. The CDR3, as DNA: TGCGCCAGCAGCTTGGGGGGCGCTAACTATGGCTACACCTTC.

The V call is TRBV7-7, the J call TRBJ1-5, with D hard to call. V dropped 5 bases and J dropped 5 bases, with 10 bases sitting between them. The CDR3 runs to 13 residues. CDR1 SSHAT and CDR2 FNYEAQ come from the germline V gene (reference sequence). This CDR3 reads CASSVAADQPQHF. CDR3 sequence (DNA): TGTGCCAGCAGCGTCGCGGCTGATCAGCCCCAGCATTTT.

Only a few counts were recorded for this clone. The V and J genes are TRBV19 and TRBJ2-6; D is uncertain. From germline, CDR1 is LNHDA and CDR2 SQIVND (reference sequence). Trimming removed 5 bases from V and 4 bases from J, with 9 bases in between. CDR3 length: 14 residues. The CDR3 region has the DNA TGTGCCAGTAGTCTCGCGTACGGGGCCAACGTCCTGACTTTC. It specifies CASSLAYGANVLTF.

The J gene is TRBJ2-1, the V gene TRBV7-9, with a weak D call TRBD2 (6 bases). The germline V gene has CDR1 SEHNR and CDR2 FQNEAQ (reference sequence). There are 15 residues in the CDR3. The V end lost 5 bases, the J end lost 3 bases, and 14 bases lay between the germline ends. The CDR3 DNA reads TGTGCCAGCAGCCCCCCTGGCGGGGTCTACAATGAGCAGTTCTTC. This gives the protein CASSPPGGVYNEQFF.

V gene TRBV28 combines with J gene TRBJ1-3, with 8 bases lining up with TRBD1. The CDR3 runs 14 residues. The J segment lost 4 bases and the V segment lost 7 bases, leaving 6 bases of the junction unmatched. Per germline, CDR1 MDHEN and CDR2 SYDVKM. The CDR3 reads CASIQGAAGNTIYF. CDR3 sequence (DNA): TGTGCCAGCATCCAGGGGGCTGCCGGAAACACCATATATTTT.

The genes are TRBV28 and TRBJ2-5; 8 bases agree with TRBD2. The germline gives CDR1 MDHEN, CDR2 SYDVKM. Unmatched junction bases numbered 10, after V lost 5 bases and J lost 5 bases. CDR3 length: 15 residues. The CDR3 here is CASSVLAGGGETQYF. CDR3 in DNA: TGTGCCAGCAGTGTACTGGCGGGAGGAGGGGAGACCCAGTACTTC.

This chain links TRBV30 with TRBJ2-3, with 7 bases lining up with TRBD2. The CDR3 is 13 residues long. Germline V lookup: CDR1 GTSNPN, CDR2 SVGIG (reference sequence). V dropped 7 bases and J dropped 4; count of bases not matched to a gene: 8. CDR3 DNA sequence: TGTGCCTTATCAGGCGGGGGATCAGATACGCAGTATTTT. Its translation is CALSGGGSDTQYF. The variable domain in full, completed from reference TRBV30 and TRBJ2-3, reads SQTIHQWPATLVQPVGSPLSLECTVEGTSNPNLYWYRQAAGRGLQLLFYSVGIGQISSEVPQNLSASRPQDRQFILSSKKLLLSDSGFYLCALSGGGSDTQYFGPGTRLTVL.

J is TRBJ2-3 and V is TRBV18, with 9 bases lining up with TRBD2. CDR3 length equals 16 residues. Germline trimming cut 0 bases from V and 5 bases from J; bases unmatched to any gene: 6. Germline V gene lookup returns CDR1 KGHSH and CDR2 LQKENI. The CDR3 protein is CASSPPQREEGDTQYF. The CDR3 DNA reads TGTGCCAGCTCACCACCACAGCGGGAGGAGGGAGATACGCAGTATTTT.

The chain employs TRBV19 and TRBJ1-6; D not certain. Germline V gives CDR1 LNHDA, CDR2 SQIVND (reference sequence). V shed 6 bases and J shed 0 bases, with 6 bases lying between them. CDR3 size: 14 residues. The DNA of the CDR3 is TGTGCCAGTAGCCCCTCCTCCTATAATTCACCCCTCCACTTT. This translates into CASSPSSYNSPLHF.

The chain carries TRBV19 and TRBJ1-4; 10 bases fit TRBD1. In germline, CDR1 is LNHDA, CDR2 SQIVND (reference sequence). Trimming took 6 bases from V and 5 from J; bases not matched to a gene: 6. The CDR3 runs 15 residues. CDR3 coding DNA: TGTGCCAGTAGGATATTGGGACAGGGGAATGAAAAACTGTTTTTT. It yields the protein CASRILGQGNEKLFF. The whole variable domain, filled in from reference TRBV19 and TRBJ1-4, reads DGGITQSPKYLFRKEGQNVTLSCEQNLNHDAMYWYRQDPGQGLRLIYYSQIVNDFQKGDIAEGYSVSREKKESFPLTVTSAQKNPTAFYLCASRILGQGNEKLFFGSGTQLSVL.